These T cell receptor beta chains were read from a single sample in a study of vaccination effects on CD4 cells after COVID-19. Only in-frame clones appear in the TCRdb table, and some are missing; sequencing was by immunoSEQ multiplex PCR. Of some 69,000 clones in the sample, around 70% were seen once. These receptors are not linked to any known antigen. This specimen consisted of CD4+ T cells from PBMCs cultured with HCoV-229E spike peptides, obtained after COVID-19 vaccination. These receptors all come from a human donor who received a COVID-19 vaccine. Both conserved end residues are part of each CDR3. The D gene is left open where the match is weak. Clone sizes are given selectively: once, few, many, or a class where the clone is expanded.

j_gene: TRBJ1-3; d_gene: NA; abundance: once; v_gene: TRBV12-5; CDR3aa: CASGWGDTGNTIYF; CDR3nt: TGTGCTAGTGGTTGGGGGGACACTGGAAACACCATATATTTT
j_gene: TRBJ1-2; d_gene: TRBD1; abundance: few; v_gene: TRBV18; CDR3aa: CASSPGTANYGYTF; CDR3nt: TGTGCCAGCTCACCAGGGACAGCTAACTATGGCTACACCTTC
j_gene: TRBJ1-2; d_gene: NA; abundance: NA; v_gene: TRBV4-3; CDR3aa: CASSQEQGNYGYTF; CDR3nt: TGCGCCAGCAGCCAAGAACAGGGAAACTATGGCTACACCTTC
j_gene: TRBJ1-1; d_gene: NA; abundance: NA; v_gene: TRBV18; CDR3aa: CASSPQVLPAGHTFESEAFF; CDR3nt: TGTGCCAGCTCACCACAAGTTTTACCGGCGGGGCACACCTTTGAGTCTGAAGCTTTCTTT
j_gene: TRBJ2-3; d_gene: NA; abundance: NA; v_gene: TRBV9; CDR3aa: CASSSGPSTDTQYF; CDR3nt: TGTGCCAGCAGCTCTGGACCTTCCACAGATACGCAGTATTTT
j_gene: TRBJ2-4; d_gene: NA; abundance: NA; v_gene: TRBV6-5; CDR3aa: CASSYGGFQAKNIQYF; CDR3nt: TGTGCCAGCAGTTACGGGGGGTTCCAAGCCAAAAACATTCAGTACTTC
j_gene: TRBJ2-1; d_gene: TRBD2; abundance: once; v_gene: TRBV7-8; CDR3aa: CASSVLGGTSGGGAYNEQFF; CDR3nt: TGTGCCAGCAGCGTCCTAGGGGGGACTAGCGGGGGGGGCGCCTACAATGAGCAGTTCTTC
j_gene: TRBJ2-3; d_gene: NA; abundance: NA; v_gene: TRBV6-6; CDR3aa: CASSLGAATQYF; CDR3nt: TGTGCCAGCAGCCTTGGGGCGGCAACGCAGTATTTT
j_gene: TRBJ2-5; d_gene: NA; abundance: NA; v_gene: TRBV18; CDR3aa: CASSLTYEGTQYF; CDR3nt: TGTGCCAGCTCACTAACCTACGAAGGGACCCAGTACTTC
j_gene: TRBJ2-5; d_gene: NA; abundance: NA; v_gene: TRBV7-9; CDR3aa: CASSLFPGETQYF; CDR3nt: TGTGCCAGCAGCTTATTCCCTGGGGAGACCCAGTACTTC
j_gene: TRBJ2-3; d_gene: TRBD1; abundance: NA; v_gene: TRBV6-6; CDR3aa: CASRNRGRGGDTQYF; CDR3nt: TGTGCCAGCAGGAACAGGGGACGGGGCGGAGATACGCAGTATTTT
j_gene: TRBJ1-5; d_gene: NA; abundance: few; v_gene: TRBV6-2/TRBV6-3; CDR3aa: CASTPTFGGNQPQHF; CDR3nt: TGTGCCAGCACCCCAACGTTCGGAGGCAATCAGCCCCAGCATTTT
j_gene: TRBJ1-1; d_gene: NA; abundance: NA; v_gene: TRBV4-1; CDR3aa: CASSQAYLIEGYTEAFF; CDR3nt: TGCGCCAGCAGCCAAGCATACCTGATCGAGGGGTACACTGAAGCTTTCTTT
j_gene: TRBJ1-3; d_gene: NA; abundance: NA; v_gene: TRBV18; CDR3aa: CASFASGNTIYF; CDR3nt: TGTGCCAGCTTTGCCTCTGGAAACACCATATATTTT
j_gene: TRBJ2-2; d_gene: NA; abundance: few; v_gene: TRBV2; CDR3aa: CASRRENTGELFF; CDR3nt: TGTGCCAGCAGAAGGGAAAACACCGGGGAGCTGTTTTTT
j_gene: TRBJ2-1; d_gene: TRBD2; abundance: NA; v_gene: TRBV30; CDR3aa: CAWSVSLAGNNEQFF; CDR3nt: TGTGCCTGGAGTGTGTCCCTAGCGGGGAACAATGAGCAGTTCTTC
j_gene: TRBJ2-5; d_gene: NA; abundance: NA; v_gene: TRBV7-3; CDR3aa: CASSHGGSQETQYF; CDR3nt: TGTGCCAGCAGCCACGGAGGGTCCCAAGAGACCCAGTACTTC